This TCR beta chain was obtained from a study of beta chain features in type 1 diabetes. Study-level findings and limits: Shorter TCRB CDR3s, moderately but significantly so, marked every one of the four CD4+ subsets in Type 1 diabetes patients.

TCRB transcripts that were expressed got sequenced, as all of the isolated RNA had been reverse transcribed. Some clones are missing from TCRdb's copy, which holds only in-frame ones; the method was immunoSEQ multiplex PCR. In the table there are fewer than 300,000 clones, 11% of which are singletons. Concerning this clone: Its antigen remains unidentified.

The TCR sequence derives from a young man with type 1 diabetes. Sequenced input: naive CD4+ T cells from blood.

CDR3 sequence (DNA): TGTGCCAGCAGCGTAAGCCCCAGGGGCGAGGCTGGGGCCAACGTCCTGACTTTC. Protein product: CASSVSPRGEAGANVLTF. This chain joins TRBV9 and TRBJ2-6; weak D call: TRBD1 (6 bases). CDR1 and CDR2 (germline): SGDLS, YYNGEE. V lost 1 base to trimming and J lost 2 bases, with 16 bases between them. The CDR3 extends over 18 amino acids.